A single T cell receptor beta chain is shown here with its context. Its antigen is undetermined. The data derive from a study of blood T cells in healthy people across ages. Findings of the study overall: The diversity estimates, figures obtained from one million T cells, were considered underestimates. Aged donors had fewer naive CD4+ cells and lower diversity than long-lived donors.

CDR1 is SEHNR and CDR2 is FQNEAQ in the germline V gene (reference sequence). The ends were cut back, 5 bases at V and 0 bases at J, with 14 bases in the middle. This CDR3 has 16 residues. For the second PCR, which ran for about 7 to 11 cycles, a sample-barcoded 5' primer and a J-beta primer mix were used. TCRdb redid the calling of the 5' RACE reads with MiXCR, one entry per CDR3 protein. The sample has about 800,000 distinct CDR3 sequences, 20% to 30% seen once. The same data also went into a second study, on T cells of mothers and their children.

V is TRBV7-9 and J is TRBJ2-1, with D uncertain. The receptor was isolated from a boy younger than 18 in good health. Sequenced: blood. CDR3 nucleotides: TGTGCCAGCAGCCCTAGTCACATATCCTCCTACAATGAGCAGTTCTTC. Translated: CASSPSHISSYNEQFF.